One sample yielded the 25 T cell receptor beta chains listed below, sequenced in a study of glioma-infiltrating T cells. Using RNA template, CDR3s of TCR alpha and beta were amplified with iRepertoire arm-PCR. MiXCR, run by TCRdb on the multiplex PCR reads, gives a single entry per CDR3 protein. This table holds about 110,000 distinct CDR3 sequences, less than 30% found once. Sequenced: glioma tissue, nonneoplastic brain tissue, or PBMCs (not recorded which). The receptors originated from a human donor with low-grade glioma or glioblastoma, undergoing nonglioma brain surgery, or in good health (not recorded which).

As to this clonotype: Just one base apart from a much larger clone, this may be a read error. CDR3 residues: CASSLDPRQGTEAFF. CDR3 DNA: TGTGCCAGCTCACTGGACCCACGCCAAGGCACTGAAGCTTTCTTT. This chain uses TRBV18 with TRBJ1-1; D is undetermined. This CDR3 comprises 15 residues. V was trimmed by 4 bases and J by 4 bases, leaving 16 bases between them. Looked up from germline, CDR1 is KGHSH and CDR2 is LQKENI.

CDR3 nucleotides: TGTGCCAGCAGCCGAGGAACGGGTACCCAAGGGTGGTCAGGGACCCAGTACTTC. It specifies CASSRGTGTQGWSGTQYF. The V call is TRBV14, the J call TRBJ2-5; D remains ambiguous. The CDR3 contains 18 residues. Per the germline V gene, CDR1 is SGHDN and CDR2 is FVKESK. Trimming cost V 4 bases and J 7 bases, with 28 bases left between them.

This clonotype appeared many times. The CDR3 nucleotides are TGTGCCAGCACCCTAGGTAGGAGTGAAAAACTGTTTTTT. Translated, it gives CASTLGRSEKLFF. This chain links TRBV7-2 with TRBJ1-4, with unresolved D. Germline CDR1 SGHTA, CDR2 FQGNSA. The V end was cut by 7 bases, the J end by 7 bases, with 13 bases between. This CDR3 is 13 amino acids long.

This clonotype was observed a few times. The V call is TRBV29-1, the J call TRBJ2-1, with 15 bases lining up with TRBD2. The CDR3 extends over 18 amino acids. The V gene's germline CDR1 is SQVTM and CDR2 ANQGSEA. The V and J ends lost 3 bases and 3 bases, in that order; junction bases with no gene match: 9. The CDR3 nucleotides are TGCAGCGTTGAGGGACTAGCGGGAGGTGATAGAGTCTACAATGAGCAGTTCTTC. It translates to CSVEGLAGGDRVYNEQFF.

Concerning this clonotype itself: A much more abundant neighbour one base away suggests this may be a read error. The V gene is TRBV4-3, the J gene TRBJ2-1; tentative D call: TRBD1 (7 bases). Per germline, CDR1 LGHNA and CDR2 YSLEER. With 1 base removed from V and 12 bases from J, the gap between germline ends came to 16 bases. This CDR3 is 14 amino acids long. CDR3 coding DNA: TGCGCCAGCAGCCAAGGACTAGGGGGCTTTGGGCAGTTCTTC. It specifies CASSQGLGGFGQFF.

The chain combines TRBV29-1 with TRBJ2-3; 7 bases are shared with TRBD2. The CDR3 is 15 residues long. Germline V gene sequence: CDR1 SQVTM, CDR2 ANQGSEA. V dropped 1 base and J dropped 1; count of bases not matched to a gene: 5. CDR3 coding DNA: TGCAGCGTTGAAGGGGGCGGGAGAGGCACAGATACGCAGTATTTT. Encoded protein: CSVEGGGRGTDTQYF.

This chain joins TRBV11-2 and TRBJ2-5; weak D call: TRBD2 (5 bases). Germline-derived CDR1 and CDR2 are SGHAT and FQNNGV. This CDR3 comprises 15 residues. V was cut by 5 bases and J by 0 bases, with 13 bases left in between. CDR3 protein: CASSHHSRDQETQYF. The CDR3 DNA follows: TGTGCCAGCAGCCACCATTCGAGGGACCAAGAGACCCAGTACTTC.

The chain joins TRBV5-5 to TRBJ2-7; 9 bases match TRBD1. CDR3 length equals 15 residues. V shed 1 base and J 1 base; nucleotides not matched to a gene: 3. Germline CDR1 and CDR2: SGHKS and YYEKEE (reference sequence). CDR3 loop: CASSLTGQGSYEQYF. The CDR3 coding sequence is TGTGCCAGCAGCTTGACGGGACAGGGATCCTACGAGCAGTACTTC.

In its sample, this clonotype was seen many times. V usage is TRBV7-2 and J usage is TRBJ1-3; a weak D match, TRBD1 (6 bases). This CDR3 region has 14 residues. V lost 1 base and J 5 bases, leaving 9 bases between the germline ends. CDR1 SGHTA and CDR2 FQGNSA come from the germline V gene. DNA for the CDR3: TGTGCCAGCAGCTTAGGGGGGGCTAGAAACACCATATATTTT. Amino acids: CASSLGGARNTIYF.

In its sample, this clonotype was seen many times. The chain combines TRBV19 with TRBJ2-7; D perhaps matches TRBD2 (6 bases). CDR3 size: 14 residues. V was trimmed by 5 bases and J by 1 base, leaving 12 bases between them. The germline CDR1 and CDR2 sequences are LNHDA and SQIVND (reference sequence). In DNA form, the CDR3 reads TGTGCCAGTAGTCGCCTAGCGCGTTCCTACGAGCAGTACTTC. This encodes CASSRLARSYEQYF.

In its sample, this clonotype was seen many times. The chain joins TRBV27 to TRBJ1-2; the D gene is possibly TRBD1 (6 bases). CDR1 and CDR2 from the germline V gene are MNHEY and SMNVEV (reference sequence). This CDR3 spans 14 amino acids. V gave up 2 bases and J gave up 5 bases, with 12 bases separating them. CDR3 coding DNA: TGTGCCAGCAGTTTAGCAGGGGATCGGTATGGCTACACCTTC. Translating it yields CASSLAGDRYGYTF.

The genes are TRBV9 and TRBJ2-3; no reliable D call. The germline V and J ends were trimmed by 10 bases and 1 base, with 16 bases remaining between them. The CDR3 spans 14 residues. Germline V CDR1 and CDR2: SGDLS, YYNGEE. The CDR3 region has the DNA TGTGCCTGTTCTCCGGGCTACCGCACAGATACGCAGTATTTT. Translation: CACSPGYRTDTQYF.

A few counts support this clonotype. A much larger clone lies a single base off, so this may be a read error. The chain employs TRBV7-2 and TRBJ2-7; 10 nucleotides match TRBD2. The CDR3 spans 15 residues. In germline, CDR1 is SGHTA, CDR2 FQGNSA. The CDR3, as DNA: TGTGCCAGCAGCTCCTCGACTAGCGGGTTCTACGAGCAGCACTTC. It encodes CASSSSTSGFYEQHF.

This clonotype was found many times. This chain uses TRBV28 with TRBJ1-2; 8 positions agree with TRBD1. The CDR3 has 15 amino acids. Germline V gene lookup returns CDR1 MDHEN and CDR2 SYDVKM. With V trimmed by 3 bases and J by 6 bases, 9 bases remained unmatched. The CDR3: CASSLLRTGRNGYTF. CDR3 coding DNA: TGTGCCAGCAGTTTGCTTCGGACAGGGAGGAATGGCTACACCTTC.

This chain connects TRBV7-6 to TRBJ1-1; a possible D gene is TRBD1 (6 bases). The germline gives CDR1 SGHVS, CDR2 FNYEAQ. The CDR3 runs to 13 residues. Trimming removed 5 bases from V and 6 bases from J, with 13 bases in between. CDR3 DNA sequence: TGTGCCAGCAGCAAGGACAGCAACGCTGAAGCTTTCTTT. Translated: CASSKDSNAEAFF.

This clonotype showed up many times. The chain has TRBV4-2 and TRBJ2-1, with 15 bases fitting TRBD2. The CDR3 has 18 residues. The trim removed 1 base at V and 7 bases at J, leaving 8 bases unmatched. Germline CDR1 is LGHNA and CDR2 is YNFKEQ. Written as DNA, the CDR3 is TGTGCCAGCAGCCAAGGGGCCGGGACTAGCGGGAGGCGGAATGAGCAGTTCTTC. It specifies CASSQGAGTSGRRNEQFF.

This clonotype was observed many times. The chain combines TRBV6-1 with TRBJ1-2, with 7 bases that match TRBD1. The trim removed 6 bases at V and 6 bases at J, leaving 4 bases unmatched. This CDR3 region has 12 residues. Per the germline V gene, CDR1 is MNHNS and CDR2 is SASEGT. In DNA, the CDR3 is TGTGCCAGCAGCCGACAGGGAGATGGCTACACCTTC. Amino acid sequence: CASSRQGDGYTF.

Many counts were recorded for this clonotype. The chain has TRBV4-1 and TRBJ1-3; perhaps TRBD1 as D (5 bases). V lost 3 bases, J lost 4 bases, and 16 bases lay in between. The CDR3 length is 16 residues. Germline V gene data show CDR1 as MGHRA and CDR2 as YSYEKL. The CDR3 spells CASSQVTGKNGNTIYF. The CDR3 region has the DNA TGCGCCAGCAGCCAGGTTACAGGCAAAAACGGAAACACCATATATTTT.

J is TRBJ2-5 and V is TRBV3-1, with D possibly being TRBD2 (5 bases). Per the germline V gene, CDR1 is LGHDT and CDR2 is YNNKEL (reference sequence). The CDR3 is 16 amino acids. V shed 3 bases and J shed 0 bases, with 14 bases lying between them. As DNA, the CDR3 is TGTGCCAGCAGCCAGGGTCGGCGGGCCTACCAAGAGACCCAGTACTTC. Protein product: CASSQGRRAYQETQYF.

This clonotype was seen at least ten times. A much larger clone differs by one base, so this may be a read error. V usage is TRBV7-2 and J usage is TRBJ2-7; 7 bases fit TRBD1. V trimming: 8 bases; J trimming: 0 bases; junction bases outside the gene matches: 4. This CDR3 comprises 13 residues. Germline assignment: CDR1 SGHTA and CDR2 FQGNSA. The CDR3 DNA reads as TGTGCCAGCGGCCGGGACAGCTCCTACGAGCAGTACTTC. Encoded protein: CASGRDSSYEQYF.

This clonotype was observed a handful of times. The rearrangement joins TRBV12-3 or TRBV12-4 to TRBJ2-7; D is possibly TRBD1 (6 bases). Deletions cut 4 bases from V and 5 bases from J, with 18 bases between. The CDR3 is 15 residues long. The CDR3 sequence: CASSSPTQGLNEQYF. CDR3 in DNA: TGTGCCAGCAGTTCTCCAACACAGGGATTGAACGAGCAGTACTTC.

The rearrangement uses TRBV29-1 and TRBJ2-5; D possibly matches TRBD1 or TRBD2 (5 bases each). CDR3 length equals 13 residues. Germline assignment: CDR1 SQVTM and CDR2 ANQGSEA. The V end was cut by 8 bases, the J end by 1 base, with 14 bases between. This CDR3 is CSSNRDLQETQYF. CDR3 bases: TGCAGCAGCAACCGGGACCTCCAAGAGACCCAGTACTTC. The full variable domain, rest sourced from reference TRBV29-1 and TRBJ2-5, is SAVISQKPSRDICQRGTSLTIQCQVDSQVTMMFWYRQQPGQSLTLIATANQGSEATYESGFVIDKFPISRPNLTFSTLTVSNMSPEDSSIYLCSSNRDLQETQYFGPGTRLLVL.

This clonotype was counted at least ten times. The chain uses TRBV4-2 and TRBJ2-7; TRBD2 agrees at 7 bases. Germline values: CDR1 LGHNA, CDR2 YNFKEQ. J gave up 2 bases and V 1 base, and 5 bases lay outside the gene matches. The CDR3 contains 15 residues. CDR3 protein: CASSQVLAGAYEQYF. The CDR3 DNA is TGTGCCAGCAGCCAAGTCCTCGCGGGAGCCTACGAGCAGTACTTC.

In the case of this clonotype: Just one base apart from a much larger clone, this may be a read error. V usage is TRBV14 and J usage is TRBJ2-1; 7 bases are a match to TRBD1. The J segment lost 13 bases and the V segment lost 0 bases, leaving 12 bases of the junction unmatched. CDR1 and CDR2 from the germline V gene are SGHDN and FVKESK. There are 15 residues in the CDR3. For the CDR3, the DNA is TGTGCCAGCAGCCAAGATCGGACAGGCCAAGAGACCCAGTTCTTC. Protein product: CASSQDRTGQETQFF.

This clonotype was observed a single time. V gene TRBV7-9 combines with J gene TRBJ2-5, with a possible D match to TRBD2 (5 bases). V was trimmed by 3 bases and J by 0 bases, leaving 14 bases between them. Germline V gene data show CDR1 as SEHNR and CDR2 as FQNEAQ (reference sequence). The CDR3 has 16 residues. DNA for the CDR3: TGTGCCAGCAGCTTGGACTTTTCCCGGTACCAAGAGACCCAGTACTTC. It codes for CASSLDFSRYQETQYF.